This T cell receptor (beta chain) came from a study of OX40 agonist ivuxolimab in advanced cancers. Whole-study context: Ivuxolimab, an antibody that agonizes OX40 (CD134), was administered to the patients. Aged roughly 23 to 90 with a mean of approximately 60 years, they were around 85% male.

Note on this clone: Its antigen is currently unknown.

At cycle 4 day 1, cycle 7 day 1, and baseline, blood was sampled. This CDR3 contains 15 residues. V lost 1 base, J lost 2 bases, and 11 bases lay in between. The germline CDR1 and CDR2 sequences are LNHDA and SQIVND (reference sequence). TCRdb's copy holds only in-frame clones and misses some; the assay was immunoSEQ multiplex PCR. The data show roughly 48,000 clones, with about nine tenths seen just once and approximately 6.8% held by the top ten. Study results and caveats: Expanded clones were, on average, more numerous in CD8+ T cells than in CD4+.

Sequencing used CD4+ or CD8+ T cells sorted from blood, obtained in a trial of the OX40 agonist ivuxolimab. The V and J genes are TRBV19 and TRBJ1-2; D is uncertain. This receptor was taken from an adult with an advanced solid tumor such as melanoma, head and neck, liver or kidney cancer. The CDR3 coding sequence is TGTGCCAGTAGTATAGTTCCTAGGGTAAACTATGGCTACACCTTC. Its protein product is CASSIVPRVNYGYTF.